This T cell receptor beta chain was observed in a study of blood T cell repertoires in COVID-19. Germline V lookup: CDR1 ENHRY, CDR2 SYGVKD. This CDR3 is 16 amino acids long. V was clipped by 6 bases and J by 4 bases; unmatched bases: 5. Authors' processing steps: Amplification with reference gene primers provided the estimates of nucleated cell counts. The repertoire was sequenced with immunoSEQ multiplex PCR; TCRdb's copy has only in-frame clones and lacks some. V and J calls and clone size come straight from that table; D and trimming were deduced from the DNA. Among 150,000 to 200,000 clones listed, 79% were seen once.

The sequenced material came from peripheral blood. The source is a man in his sixties with active or convalescent COVID-19. This sequence joins TRBV10-3 and TRBJ2-1; the match to TRBD2 covers 14 bases. The DNA of the CDR3 is TGTGCCATCAGCTTGGGACTAGCGGGAGTATACAATGAGCAGTTCTTC. This encodes CAISLGLAGVYNEQFF.